A selection of T cell receptor beta chains follows, all from one sample in a study of CD8 T cells in Susac syndrome. TCRdb ran MiXCR on the immunoSEQ multiplex PCR reads and lists one entry per CDR3 protein. Here the sample spans about 210,000 distinct CDR3 sequences, about 94% being singletons. Sequenced input: CD4+ T cells from PBMCs. All receptors derive from a human donor with Susac syndrome. The CDR3 runs from the conserved cysteine through the conserved F or W. Where a row states a size, it is once, few, many or the class of an expanded clone; other rows omit it.

>TRBV4-3|.
CASSQEYQQLQETQYF
>TRBV29-1|.
CSVEEGVDRVHQPQHF
>TRBV3-1|.
CASSQGARAGSNQPQHF
>TRBV2|.
CASSVLVGNTEAFF
>TRBV20-1|.
CRSGRSGYTF
>TRBV7-9|.
CASSSSRGEIGYEQYF
>TRBV4-3|.
CASSHSRGTEAFF
>TRBV4-1|.
CASSQEPGILDTGELFF
>TRBV5-4|.
CASSSRTGLTAGYTF
>TRBV5-1|.
CASSRGTVVPEGEKLFF
>TRBV30|.
CAWSRASRSTDTQYF
>TRBV7-8|once
CASSLAASQGYGYTF
>TRBV20-1|.
CSARGLAIFNNEQFF
>TRBV21-1|.
CASSKKDRVLGAYNSPLHF
>TRBV5-4|.
CASSHIPGTSEEGETQYF
>TRBV5-1|.
CASSPLQGNTEAFF
>TRBV20-1|.
CSASGTYNEQFF
>TRBV20-1|.
CSARDRLAGISEQFF
>TRBV30|.
CAWSAGQRANYGYTF
>TRBV5-1|.
CASSLWAVQETQYF
>TRBV10-3|.
CAISEYGTSDSGANVLTF
>TRBV11-2|few
CASSLSGAKNIQYF
>TRBV6-5|.
CASRRTGSAYGYTF
>TRBV9|.
CASSSGTGVDQPQHF
>TRBV20-1|.
CSAPDRDHEQYF
>TRBV6-6|.
CASSYPDLAEAFF
>TRBV28|.
CASNSLAGGGWEQFF
>TRBV7-2|.
CASSPLGRSNQPQHF
>TRBV9|.
CASSGRGSGYTF
>TRBV4-1|.
CASSQESIAGGLPETQHF
>TRBV3-1|.
CASSQQTGEYPPLHF
>TRBV6-1|.
CAARDSGSTKRNYGGYTF
>TRBV6-1|.
CASSLRGGDGGSSGANVLTF
>TRBV6-2/TRBV6-3|.
CASSYADPVANSPLHF
>TRBV5-4|.
CASHASGGTLLGQETQYF
>TRBV19|.
CASRTNQAYDYGYTF
>TRBV24-1|.
CATSDTRGFQETQYF
>TRBV10-3|.
CAIRPFPDREAFF
>TRBV2|.
CASSENGAGTQYF
>TRBV20-1|once
CSARAERGSYNEQFF
>TRBV5-1|.
CASSPLSGSTEAFF
>TRBV20-1|.
CSARSQGDTEAFF
>TRBV15|.
CATSPGVTGEDTQYF
>TRBV6-1|.
CASSLTSGGYESYEQYF
>TRBV5-1|once
CASSAGQEYNEQFF
>TRBV28|once
CASSLGTGGSNVLTF
>TRBV3-1|.
CASSQVGATNEKLFF
>TRBV10-3|.
CAISGRTENTEAFF
>TRBV3-1|once
CASTRGQANYGYTF
>TRBV29-1|.
CSASTTGTGGSPLHF
>TRBV5-4|.
CASSHSTGDSLHYGYTF
>TRBV6-6|.
CASRGQKVYGYTF